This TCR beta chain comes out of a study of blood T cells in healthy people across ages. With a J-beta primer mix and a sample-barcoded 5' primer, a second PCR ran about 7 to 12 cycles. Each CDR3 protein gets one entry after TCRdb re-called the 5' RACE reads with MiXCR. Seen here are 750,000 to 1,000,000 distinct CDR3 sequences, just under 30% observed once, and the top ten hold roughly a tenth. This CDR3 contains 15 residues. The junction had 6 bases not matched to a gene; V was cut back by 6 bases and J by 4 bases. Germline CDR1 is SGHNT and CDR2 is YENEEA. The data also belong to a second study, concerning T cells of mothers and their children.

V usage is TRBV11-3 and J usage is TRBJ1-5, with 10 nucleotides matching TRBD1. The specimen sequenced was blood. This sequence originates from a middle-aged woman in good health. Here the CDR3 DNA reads TGTGCCAGCAGACTCCGGGACAGGGGAAATCAGCCCCAGCATTTT. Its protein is CASRLRDRGNQPQHF.